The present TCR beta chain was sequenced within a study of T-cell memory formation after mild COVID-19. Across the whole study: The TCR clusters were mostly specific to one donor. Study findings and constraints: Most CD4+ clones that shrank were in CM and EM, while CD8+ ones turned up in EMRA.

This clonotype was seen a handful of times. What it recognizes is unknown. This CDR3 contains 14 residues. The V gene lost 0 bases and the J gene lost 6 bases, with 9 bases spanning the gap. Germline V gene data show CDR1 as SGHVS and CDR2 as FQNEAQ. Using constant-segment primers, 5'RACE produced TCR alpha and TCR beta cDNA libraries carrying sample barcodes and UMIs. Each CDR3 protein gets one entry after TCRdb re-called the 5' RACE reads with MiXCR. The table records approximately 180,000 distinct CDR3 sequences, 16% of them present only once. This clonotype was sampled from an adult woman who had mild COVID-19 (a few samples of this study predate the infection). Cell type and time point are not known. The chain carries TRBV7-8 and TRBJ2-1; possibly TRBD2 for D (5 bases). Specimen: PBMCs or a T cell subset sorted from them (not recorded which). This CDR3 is CASSLARLANEQFF. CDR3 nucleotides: TGTGCCAGCAGCTTAGCGCGGCTAGCCAATGAGCAGTTCTTC. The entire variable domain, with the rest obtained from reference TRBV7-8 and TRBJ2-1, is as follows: GAGVSQSPRYKVAKRGQDVALRCDPISGHVSLFWYQQALGQGPEFLTYFQNEAQLDKSGLPSDRFFAERPEGSVSTLKIQRTQQEDSAVYLCASSLARLANEQFFGPGTRLTVL.